This T cell receptor (beta chain) was obtained from a study of graft-versus-host responses after intestinal transplantation. Study-level information: Recipients underwent multivisceral, liver-intestinal, or isolated intestinal transplants.

Overall study results and limits: Early HvG declines after transplant were associated with peak circulating GvH clone levels. The marrow of recipients harbored GvH clones, and ileum or blood showed some of them first.

The table came from immunoSEQ multiplex PCR; TCRdb's copy has only in-frame clones and leaves some out. Of 9,900 or so clones in the sample, around nine tenths are singletons; the top ten hold 8% to 10%. This CDR3 region has 20 residues. The germline V gene has CDR1 WSHSY and CDR2 SAAADI. With 3 bases clipped from V and 0 bases from J, the junction kept 15 bases outside the gene matches. A word on this clone: The antigen is undetermined.

This TCR was sampled from a human patient who received an intestinal transplant, so some T cells may come from the graft donor. The source material was PBMCs, sampled 242 days after intestinal transplant. The chain combines TRBV10-2 with TRBJ2-7; TRBD2 agrees at 12 bases. CDR3 bases: TGCGCCAGCAGTGACACCTCGGGACTAGCGGGCTCGTATCGCTCCTACGAGCAGTACTTC. Protein sequence: CASSDTSGLAGSYRSYEQYF.